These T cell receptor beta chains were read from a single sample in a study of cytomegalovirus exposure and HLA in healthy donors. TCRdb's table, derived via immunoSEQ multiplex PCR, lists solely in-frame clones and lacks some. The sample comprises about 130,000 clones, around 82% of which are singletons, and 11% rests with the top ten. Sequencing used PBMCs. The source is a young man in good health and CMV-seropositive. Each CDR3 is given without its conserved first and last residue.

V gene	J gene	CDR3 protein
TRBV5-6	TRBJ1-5	ASSLYVGQGRQPQH
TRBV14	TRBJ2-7	ASSHLITQGFEQY
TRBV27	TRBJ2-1	ASSLLGTREF
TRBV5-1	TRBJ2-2	ASSYPGSGTGELF
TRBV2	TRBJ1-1	ASRSRPFLNTEAF
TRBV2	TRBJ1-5	ASRRLRRGQPQH
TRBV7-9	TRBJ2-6	ASSASRVTGELGANVLT
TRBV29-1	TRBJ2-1	SAEAPERSYNEQF
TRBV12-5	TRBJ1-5	ASGFRGKPQH
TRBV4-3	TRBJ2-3	ASSQEGTGPTTDTQY
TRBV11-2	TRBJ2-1	ASSLGTSDYNEQF
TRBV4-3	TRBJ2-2	ASSQDPVWGENTGELF
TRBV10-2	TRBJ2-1	ASSEYASGAVNEQF
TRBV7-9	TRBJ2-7	ASSLDGTSSYEQY
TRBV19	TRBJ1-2	AGRRTPGQGGKANYGYT
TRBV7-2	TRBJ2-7	ASSSGVGSLPEQY
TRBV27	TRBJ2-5	ASSLAGLQETQY
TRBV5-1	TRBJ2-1	ASSFEGGYNEQF
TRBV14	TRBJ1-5	ASSQDGSQPQH
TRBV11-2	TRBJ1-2	ASSLGGGTRGYT
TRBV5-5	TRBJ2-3	ASSLGPAGGPGDTQY
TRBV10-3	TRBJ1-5	AISESSEFQPQH
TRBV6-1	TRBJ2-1	ASSAQGVSFNEQF
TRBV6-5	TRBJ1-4	ASSYSTSGLNEKLF
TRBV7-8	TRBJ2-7	ASSLVGNGDEQY
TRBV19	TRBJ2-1	ASSGPGTPGSNEQF
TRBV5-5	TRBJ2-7	ASSLASSSYEQY
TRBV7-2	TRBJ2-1	ASSLGRRPEQF
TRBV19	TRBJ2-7	ASSNGLAGVGHEQY
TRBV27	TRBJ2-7	ASSSTSGSYEQY
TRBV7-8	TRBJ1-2	ASSLAYRGSHYGYT
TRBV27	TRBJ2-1	ASSLAGVHEQF
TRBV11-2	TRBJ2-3	ASSLAFEGAGGPADTQY
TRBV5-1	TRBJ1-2	ASSWGTDYYGYT
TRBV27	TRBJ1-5	ASSLSGQANQPQH
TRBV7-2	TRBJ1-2	ASSFLTGGIGGYT
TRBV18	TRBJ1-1	ASSRQATEAF
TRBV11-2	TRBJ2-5	ASSPWDLQETQY
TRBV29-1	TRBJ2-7	SVETPGQSYEQY
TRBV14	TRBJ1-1	ASSLEFDRPAF
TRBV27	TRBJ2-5	ASSDLAGGPETQY
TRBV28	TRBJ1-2	ASSLLGRDVYT
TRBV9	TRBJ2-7	ASSVSGNPYEQY
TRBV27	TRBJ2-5	ASSLSVPATSGFQETQY
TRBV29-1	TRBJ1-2	SARVRGSGYT
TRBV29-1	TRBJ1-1	SVWTGGWNTEAF
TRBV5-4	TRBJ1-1	ASSPTDRGTEAF
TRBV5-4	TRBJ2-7	ASSLDLSGSNEQY
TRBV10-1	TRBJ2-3	ASSESSASGSDTQY
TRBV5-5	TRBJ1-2	ASSFVIGSGGTGEDGYT
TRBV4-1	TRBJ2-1	ASSPSFGLADYNEQF
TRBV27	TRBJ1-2	ASSSTTGQGASTYGYT
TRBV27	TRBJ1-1	ASSFRGTEAF
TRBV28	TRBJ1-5	ASSTFTGTGALSNQPQH
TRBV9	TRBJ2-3	ASSVGSGTSLGDTQY
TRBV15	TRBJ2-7	ATSSGLGTSRHQYEQY
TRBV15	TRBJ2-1	ATSRDRLALTYNEQF